The clone carrying this T cell receptor beta chain was observed a few times. V was trimmed by 2 bases and J by 2 bases, leaving 12 bases between them. CDR3 length: 15 residues. CDR1 SGHTS and CDR2 YDEGEE come from the germline V gene. Duration under 3 months, a NOSPECS grade of at least 4, and a Clinical Activity Score of at least 3 characterized the ophthalmopathy patients. The sample is drawn from a study of T cells in Graves' hyperthyroidism and ophthalmopathy. As for the study in general: Staff took peripheral blood when the initial diagnosis was made, before any treatment began.

The TCR beta CDR3 regions underwent amplification using RNA transcripts as the source. With the HTBI primer set, the TCR CDR3 went through a first round of RT-PCR. TCRdb itself ran the multiplex PCR reads through MiXCR, one entry per CDR3 protein. The sample contains approximately 330,000 distinct CDR3 sequences, approximately 15% of which appear only once. This TCR was sampled from a woman aged 40 to 50 with Graves' ophthalmopathy. This chain connects TRBV5-8 to TRBJ2-3; D is uncertain. The sample consisted of blood. As DNA, the CDR3 is TGTGCCAGCAGCTTTACCAGGACCTACACAGATACGCAGTATTTT. Protein sequence: CASSFTRTYTDTQYF.